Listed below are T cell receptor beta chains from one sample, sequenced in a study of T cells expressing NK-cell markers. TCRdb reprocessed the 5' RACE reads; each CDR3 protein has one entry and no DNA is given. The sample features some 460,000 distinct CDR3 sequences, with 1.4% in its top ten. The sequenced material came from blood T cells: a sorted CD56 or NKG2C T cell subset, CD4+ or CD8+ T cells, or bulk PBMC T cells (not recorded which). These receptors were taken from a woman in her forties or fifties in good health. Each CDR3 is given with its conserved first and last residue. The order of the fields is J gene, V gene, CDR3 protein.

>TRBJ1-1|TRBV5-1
CASSLPAGGTMNTEAFF
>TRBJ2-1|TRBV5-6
CASSDPTEEQFF
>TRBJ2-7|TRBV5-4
CASSLGLSEQYF
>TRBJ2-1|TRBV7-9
CASSGRQGSSYNEQFF
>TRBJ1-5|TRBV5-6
CASSLDGGAKQPQHF
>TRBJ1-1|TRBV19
CASSIAVQGRPNTEAFF
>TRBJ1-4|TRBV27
CASSLRGWYANEKLFF
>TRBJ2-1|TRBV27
CASTLTGEGPYNEQFF
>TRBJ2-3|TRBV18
CASSPGGSGRSDTQYF
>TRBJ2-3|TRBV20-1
CVGTSDTDTQYF
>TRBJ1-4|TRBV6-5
CASSYTRGREKLFF
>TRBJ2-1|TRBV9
CASSGLRASYNEQFF
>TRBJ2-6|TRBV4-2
CASSQDPTGKYGANVLTF
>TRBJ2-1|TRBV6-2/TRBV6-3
CASRSRGFYNEQFF
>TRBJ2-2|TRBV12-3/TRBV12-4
CASALGTGTGELFF
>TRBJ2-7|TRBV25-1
CASSDTGNYEQYF
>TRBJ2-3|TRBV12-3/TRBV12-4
CASRSGTSGADQYF
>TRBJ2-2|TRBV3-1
CASSHLNGRSGTGELFF
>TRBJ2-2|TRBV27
CASSFDRNTGELFF
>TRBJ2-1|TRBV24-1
CATSDQREGPHNEQFF
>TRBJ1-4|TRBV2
CASSDRQGRTNEKLFF
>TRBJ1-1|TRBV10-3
CAISGAGYTEAFF
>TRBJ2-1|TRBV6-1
CASSTRWLALLGEQFF
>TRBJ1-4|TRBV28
CASSFDRGEGEKLFF
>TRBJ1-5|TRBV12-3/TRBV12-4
CASTLQGGNQPQHF
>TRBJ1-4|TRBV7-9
CASSSGVYGEKLFF
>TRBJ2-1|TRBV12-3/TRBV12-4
CASLKWDEQFF
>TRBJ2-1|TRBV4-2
CASSREQGPAGRYNEQFF
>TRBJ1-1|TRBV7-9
CASSGFLNTEAFF
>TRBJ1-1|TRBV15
CATSRVYKNTEAFF
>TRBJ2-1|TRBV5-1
CASSGTRLDEQFF
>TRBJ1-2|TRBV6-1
CASSEVKVTYGYTF
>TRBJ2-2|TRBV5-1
CASSLRNPGELFF
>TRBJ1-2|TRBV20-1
CSAWAVGQGISGYTF
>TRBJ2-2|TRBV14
CASSHRVNTGELFF
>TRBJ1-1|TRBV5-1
CASSSGPDPTEAFF
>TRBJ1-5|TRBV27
CASSLLADYVSNQPQHF
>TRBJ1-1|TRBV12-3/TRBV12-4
CASSPRVYTEAFF